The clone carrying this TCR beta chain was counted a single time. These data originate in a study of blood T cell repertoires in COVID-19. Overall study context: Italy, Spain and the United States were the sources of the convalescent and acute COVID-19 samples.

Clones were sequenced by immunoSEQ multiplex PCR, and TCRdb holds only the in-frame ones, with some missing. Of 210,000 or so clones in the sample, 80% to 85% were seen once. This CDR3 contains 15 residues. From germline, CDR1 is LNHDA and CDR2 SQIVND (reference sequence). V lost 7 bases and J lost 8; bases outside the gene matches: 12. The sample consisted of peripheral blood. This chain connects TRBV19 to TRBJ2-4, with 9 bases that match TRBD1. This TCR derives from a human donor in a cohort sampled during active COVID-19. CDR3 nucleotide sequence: TGTGCCAGTAACTCCCGGGGACAGGGAATGGACATTCAGTACTTC. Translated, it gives CASNSRGQGMDIQYF.